This TCR beta chain was observed in a study of chemoradiotherapy in HPV16-positive cancers. Repertoires were generated with immunoSEQ multiplex PCR, while TCRdb's copy carries only in-frame clones and drops some. The sample carries around 30,000 clones, roughly 90% recorded once. Germline V lookup: CDR1 SGDLS, CDR2 YYNGEE. The V end lost 4 bases, the J end lost 7 bases, and 12 bases lay between the germline ends. The CDR3 consists of 13 residues. The TCR originated in a human donor with HPV-associated anogenital cancer. The sequencing here drew on blood, taken from a patient who underwent chemoradiotherapy. This chain uses TRBV9 with TRBJ2-1; D is ambiguous. The CDR3 reads CASSSPLTNEQFF. CDR3 DNA: TGTGCCAGCAGCTCACCATTGACTAATGAGCAGTTCTTC.